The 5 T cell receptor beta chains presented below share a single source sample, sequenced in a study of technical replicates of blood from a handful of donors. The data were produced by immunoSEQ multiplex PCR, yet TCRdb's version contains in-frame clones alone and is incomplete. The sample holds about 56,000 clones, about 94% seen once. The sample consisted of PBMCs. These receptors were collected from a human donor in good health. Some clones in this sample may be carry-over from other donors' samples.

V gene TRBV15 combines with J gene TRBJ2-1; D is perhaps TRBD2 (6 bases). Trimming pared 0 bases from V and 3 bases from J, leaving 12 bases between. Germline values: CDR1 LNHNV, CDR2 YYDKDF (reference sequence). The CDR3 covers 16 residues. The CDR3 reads CATSREVVGLYNEQFF. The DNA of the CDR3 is TGTGCCACCAGCAGAGAAGTTGTGGGACTCTACAATGAGCAGTTCTTC.

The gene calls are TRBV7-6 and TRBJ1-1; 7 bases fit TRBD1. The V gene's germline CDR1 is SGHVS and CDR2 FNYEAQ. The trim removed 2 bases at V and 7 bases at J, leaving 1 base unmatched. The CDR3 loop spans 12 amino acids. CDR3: CASSLWDSEAFF. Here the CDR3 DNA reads TGTGCCAGCAGCTTATGGGACAGTGAAGCTTTCTTT.

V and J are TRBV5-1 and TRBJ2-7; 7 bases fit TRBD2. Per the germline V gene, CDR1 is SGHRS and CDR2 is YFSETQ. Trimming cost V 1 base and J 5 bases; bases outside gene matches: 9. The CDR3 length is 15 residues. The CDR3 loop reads CASSLNLAGVDEQYF. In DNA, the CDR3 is TGCGCCAGCAGCTTGAATCTCGCGGGGGTGGACGAGCAGTACTTC. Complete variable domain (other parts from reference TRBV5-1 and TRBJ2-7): KAGVTQTPRYLIKTRGQQVTLSCSPISGHRSVSWYQQTPGQGLQFLFEYFSETQRNKGNFPGRFSGRQFSNSRSEMNVSTLELGDSALYLCASSLNLAGVDEQYFGPGTRLTVT.

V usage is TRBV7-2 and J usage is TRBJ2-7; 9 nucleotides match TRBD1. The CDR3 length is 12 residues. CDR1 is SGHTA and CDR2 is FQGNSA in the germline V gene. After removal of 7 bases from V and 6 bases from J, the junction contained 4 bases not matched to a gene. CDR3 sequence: CASTGTGPEQYF. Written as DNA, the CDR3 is TGTGCCAGCACCGGGACAGGGCCCGAGCAGTACTTC.

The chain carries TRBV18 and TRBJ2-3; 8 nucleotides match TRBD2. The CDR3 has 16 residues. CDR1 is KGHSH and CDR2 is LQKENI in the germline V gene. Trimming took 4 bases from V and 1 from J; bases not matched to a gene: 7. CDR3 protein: CASSLRGGDRTDTQYF. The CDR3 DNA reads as TGTGCCAGCTCACTTCGGGGGGGGGACCGCACAGATACGCAGTATTTT. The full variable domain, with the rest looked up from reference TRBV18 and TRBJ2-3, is NAGVMQNPRHLVRRRGQEARLRCSPMKGHSHVYWYRQLPEEGLKFMVYLQKENIIDESGMPKERFSAEFPKEGPSILRIQQVVRGDSAAYFCASSLRGGDRTDTQYFGPGTRLTVL.